The rows below give T cell receptor beta chains drawn from one sample of a study of human T cells and chemical hapten exposure. TCRdb redid the calling of the RACE reads with MiXCR, one entry per CDR3 protein. The data hold approximately 110,000 distinct CDR3 sequences, with under 35% observed a single time. The sample in question was whole blood, obtained in connection with sensitization to the hapten diphenylcyclopropenone (DPC). The receptors stem from a man aged 40-49 years with alopecia areata. Some clones in this sample may be carry-over from other donors' samples. Each CDR3 is given with its conserved first and last residue. The D gene is left open where the match is weak. Expanded clones are given a class, and other clones once, few, many or no size at all.

d_gene,j_gene,abundance,v_gene,CDR3aa,CDR3nt
TRBD1,TRBJ2-3,few,TRBV12-3/TRBV12-4,CASTQGVHGTDTQYF,TGTGCCAGCACGCAGGGGGTTCATGGCACAGATACGCAGTATTTT
TRBD2,TRBJ2-3,few,TRBV7-9,CASSLGTLSGGFTDTQYF,TGTGCCAGCAGCTTAGGAACCCTTAGCGGGGGTTTCACAGATACGCAGTATTTT
TRBD2,TRBJ2-1,-,TRBV6-2/TRBV6-3,CASRPEGSGRADEQFF,TGTGCCAGCAGACCCGAGGGCAGCGGGAGGGCCGATGAGCAGTTCTTC
TRBD1,TRBJ2-6,few,TRBV30,CAWGTGDFNVLTF,TGTGCCTGGGGGACAGGGGATTTCAACGTCCTGACTTTC
-,TRBJ2-5,-,TRBV27,CASRDRPISQETQYF,TGTGCCAGCCGCGACAGGCCCATATCCCAAGAGACCCAGTACTTC
-,TRBJ1-3,-,TRBV5-1,CASSPSPGVSGNTIYF,TGCGCCAGCAGCCCAAGTCCAGGCGTCTCTGGAAACACCATATATTTT
TRBD2,TRBJ2-3,-,TRBV20-1,CSASGASGMRDTQYF,TGCAGTGCTAGTGGGGCTAGCGGGATGAGAGATACGCAGTATTTT
-,TRBJ2-4,few,TRBV28,CASSLKGGVSRGKNIQYF,TGTGCCAGCAGTTTAAAAGGAGGGGTTAGCCGGGGCAAAAACATTCAGTACTTC
-,TRBJ1-5,-,TRBV6-2/TRBV6-3,CASSPTGGWDQPQHF,TGTGCCAGCAGCCCCACGGGCGGGTGGGATCAGCCCCAGCATTTT
TRBD2,TRBJ2-3,-,TRBV7-3,CASSLFGGRPDTDTQYF,TGTGCCAGCAGCTTATTCGGCGGGAGGCCCGACACAGATACGCAGTATTTT
TRBD2,TRBJ2-3,few,TRBV20-1,CSAPGGSDTQYF,TGCAGTGCTCCGGGAGGTAGTGATACGCAGTATTTT
TRBD2,TRBJ2-7,-,TRBV4-2,CASSQEGAGGIYEQYF,TGTGCCAGCAGCCAAGAGGGAGCGGGGGGGATCTACGAGCAGTACTTC
-,TRBJ1-4,-,TRBV5-4,CASSLRGQSNEKLFF,TGTGCCAGCAGTCTCAGAGGGCAGAGTAATGAAAAACTGTTTTTT
-,TRBJ1-2,-,TRBV29-1,CSVEASSGAPGYGYTF,TGCAGCGTTGAAGCCTCCTCAGGAGCCCCGGGGTATGGCTACACCTTC
-,TRBJ2-3,few,TRBV6-5,CANTRGGGTQYF,TGTGCCAACACTAGAGGGGGTGGTACGCAGTATTTT
-,TRBJ2-5,-,TRBV6-6,CASSYSWRSQETQYF,TGTGCCAGCAGTTACTCTTGGCGGTCCCAAGAGACCCAGTACTTC
-,TRBJ2-3,-,TRBV7-9,CASSSALDTQYF,TGTGCCAGCAGCTCGGCATTGGATACGCAGTATTTT
-,TRBJ2-1,-,TRBV20-1,CSASGTVYNEQFF,TGCAGTGCTTCCGGGACCGTATACAATGAGCAGTTCTTC
-,TRBJ1-1,-,TRBV27,CASSITGYTEAFF,TGTGCCAGCAGTATCACAGGGTACACTGAAGCTTTCTTT
-,TRBJ1-6,-,TRBV20-1,CSARVQGMRNSPLHF,TGCAGTGCTAGAGTCCAGGGAATGAGAAATTCACCCCTCCACTTT
TRBD1,TRBJ1-3,few,TRBV10-3,CAISNRGSGNTIYF,TGTGCCATCAGTAACAGGGGGTCTGGAAACACCATATATTTT
-,TRBJ2-5,once,TRBV27,CASSPLMSETQYF,TGTGCCAGCAGTCCCTTGATGTCGGAGACCCAGTACTTC
TRBD2,TRBJ2-3,-,TRBV10-2,CASGILAGGPGSTDTQYF,TGCGCCAGCGGAATACTAGCGGGAGGGCCGGGTAGCACAGATACGCAGTATTTT
-,TRBJ2-3,-,TRBV12-3/TRBV12-4,CASSFSADTQYF,TGTGCCAGCAGTTTTAGCGCAGATACGCAGTATTTT
TRBD1,TRBJ1-2,-,TRBV6-6,CASATGQGSGGYTF,TGTGCCAGCGCTACGGGACAGGGGTCGGGTGGCTACACCTTC
-,TRBJ2-1,-,TRBV12-3/TRBV12-4,CASSLRGGNEQFF,TGTGCCAGCAGTCTAAGAGGGGGAAATGAGCAGTTCTTC
TRBD1,TRBJ2-6,-,TRBV29-1,CSVGTARGRNSGANVLTF,TGCAGCGTTGGAACAGCCAGGGGGCGCAACTCTGGGGCCAACGTCCTGACTTTC
-,TRBJ2-3,-,TRBV5-5,CASSLAFEDTQYF,TGTGCCAGCAGCTTGGCTTTTGAAGATACGCAGTATTTT
TRBD1,TRBJ1-1,few,TRBV29-1,CSACERTGNTEAFF,TGCAGCGCCTGTGAGAGGACAGGGAACACTGAAGCTTTCTTT
TRBD1,TRBJ2-2,-,TRBV7-7,CASSPRTGASGGSTGELFF,TGTGCTAGCAGTCCCAGGACAGGGGCTAGCGGAGGGAGCACCGGGGAGCTGTTTTTT
-,TRBJ1-1,-,TRBV18,CASSPGVTEAFF,TGTGCCAGCTCACCGGGGGTCACTGAAGCTTTCTTT
-,TRBJ1-5,-,TRBV28,CASSPSGRDSNQPQHF,TGTGCCAGCAGTCCCTCTGGACGGGATAGCAATCAGCCCCAGCATTTT
TRBD2,TRBJ2-4,-,TRBV19,CASSYPGASGLKNIQYF,TGTGCCAGTAGTTACCCTGGAGCTAGCGGGTTGAAAAACATTCAGTACTTC
TRBD1,TRBJ1-3,-,TRBV18,CASSLSGTEGNTIYF,TGTGCCAGCTCACTTTCCGGGACAGAGGGAAACACCATATATTTT
-,TRBJ1-4,-,TRBV12-3/TRBV12-4,CASTKDVTGIRSIENEKLFF,TGTGCCAGCACCAAAGACGTAACAGGGATTCGTTCAATCGAAAATGAAAAACTGTTTTTT
-,TRBJ2-1,-,TRBV24-1,CATSEQGRIWDEQFF,TGTGCCACCAGTGAGCAGGGGAGAATATGGGATGAGCAGTTCTTC
-,TRBJ2-3,few,TRBV3-1,CASSPLGSISTDTQYF,TGTGCCAGCAGCCCACTTGGCTCAATAAGCACAGATACGCAGTATTTT
-,TRBJ2-3,-,TRBV24-1,CATSDFGRGEVTDTQYF,TGTGCCACCAGTGATTTTGGAAGGGGAGAAGTCACAGATACGCAGTATTTT
TRBD1,TRBJ2-5,-,TRBV29-1,CSVAVTGSKETQYF,TGCAGCGTCGCCGTGACAGGGAGTAAGGAGACCCAGTACTTC
TRBD1,TRBJ1-4,-,TRBV20-1,CSATSPGQSNEKLFF,TGCAGTGCTACGTCACCGGGACAGTCTAATGAAAAACTGTTTTTT
TRBD2,TRBJ2-5,few,TRBV29-1,CSVGGGPQAPQTQYF,TGCAGCGTTGGCGGGGGGCCGCAGGCCCCACAGACCCAGTACTTC
-,TRBJ2-7,few,TRBV5-4,CASSLGGQTYEQYF,TGTGCCAGCAGCTTAGGCGGGCAGACCTACGAGCAGTACTTC
TRBD1,TRBJ2-1,few,TRBV3-1,CASSQVGRQGNEQFF,TGTGCCAGCAGCCAAGTCGGTAGACAGGGGAATGAGCAGTTCTTC
TRBD1,TRBJ2-2,-,TRBV5-1,CASSPGQVGTGELFF,TGCGCCAGCAGCCCCGGACAGGTCGGCACCGGGGAGCTGTTTTTT